This T cell receptor (beta chain) was captured in a study of blood T cells in healthy people across ages. The donors, all healthy, were Caucasians living in Russia, aged roughly 6 to 100. Losses at the gene ends were 3 bases for V and 5 bases for J; bases not matched to a gene: 9. CDR1 is MNHEY, CDR2 SMNVEV, per germline (reference sequence). The CDR3 is made up of 17 amino acids. Comment on this clonotype: Antigen unknown.

Study-level points and caveats: When one million T cells were used, diversity estimates were thought to be underestimates.

A J-beta primer mix and a sample-barcoded 5' primer were used in a second PCR of roughly 6 to 12 cycles. TCRdb re-derived calls from the 5' RACE reads in MiXCR, one entry per CDR3 protein. The data show fewer than 1,000,000 distinct CDR3 sequences, 40% to 50% seen once. The rearrangement links TRBV27 to TRBJ2-3; TRBD2 aligns across 12 bases. This receptor was taken from a man in his sixties in good health. Material: blood. The CDR3 loop is CASSFILAGGREDTQYF. Here the CDR3 DNA reads TGTGCCAGCAGTTTTATACTAGCGGGGGGCCGGGAAGATACGCAGTATTTT.